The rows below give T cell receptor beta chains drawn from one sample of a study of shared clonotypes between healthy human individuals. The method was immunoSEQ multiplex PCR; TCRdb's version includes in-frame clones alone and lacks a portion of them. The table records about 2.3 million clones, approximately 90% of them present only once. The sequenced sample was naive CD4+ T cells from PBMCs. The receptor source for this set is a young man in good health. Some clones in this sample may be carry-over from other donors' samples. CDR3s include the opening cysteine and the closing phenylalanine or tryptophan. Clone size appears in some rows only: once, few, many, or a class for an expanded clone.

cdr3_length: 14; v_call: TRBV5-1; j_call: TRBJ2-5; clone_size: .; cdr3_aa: CASSSRTYQETQYF
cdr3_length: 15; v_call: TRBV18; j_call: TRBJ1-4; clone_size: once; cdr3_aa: CASSPPSTGGEKLFF
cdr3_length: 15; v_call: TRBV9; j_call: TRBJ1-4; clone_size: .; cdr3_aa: CASSVSPGGGEKLFF
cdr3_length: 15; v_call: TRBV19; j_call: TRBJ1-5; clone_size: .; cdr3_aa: CASSIQQSLNQPQHF
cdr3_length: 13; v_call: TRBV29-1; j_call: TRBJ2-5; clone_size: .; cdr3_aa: CSAFGTASETQYF
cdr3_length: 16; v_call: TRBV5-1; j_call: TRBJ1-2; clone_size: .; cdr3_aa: CASSLGQTTPLNGYTF
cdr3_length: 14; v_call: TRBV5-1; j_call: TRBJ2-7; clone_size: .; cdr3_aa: CASSLAQPGNEQYF
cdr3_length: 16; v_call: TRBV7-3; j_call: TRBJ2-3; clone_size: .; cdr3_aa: CASSRRLAGGADTQYF
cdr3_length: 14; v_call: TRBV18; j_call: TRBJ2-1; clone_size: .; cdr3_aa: CASSRREGDIEQFF
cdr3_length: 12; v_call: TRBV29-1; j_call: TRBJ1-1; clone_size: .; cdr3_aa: CSVSSGGTEAFF
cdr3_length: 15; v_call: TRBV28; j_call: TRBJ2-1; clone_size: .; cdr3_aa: CASSRDFRSYNEQFF
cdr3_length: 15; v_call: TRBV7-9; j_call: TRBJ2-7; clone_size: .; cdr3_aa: CASSPGTGAWNEQYF